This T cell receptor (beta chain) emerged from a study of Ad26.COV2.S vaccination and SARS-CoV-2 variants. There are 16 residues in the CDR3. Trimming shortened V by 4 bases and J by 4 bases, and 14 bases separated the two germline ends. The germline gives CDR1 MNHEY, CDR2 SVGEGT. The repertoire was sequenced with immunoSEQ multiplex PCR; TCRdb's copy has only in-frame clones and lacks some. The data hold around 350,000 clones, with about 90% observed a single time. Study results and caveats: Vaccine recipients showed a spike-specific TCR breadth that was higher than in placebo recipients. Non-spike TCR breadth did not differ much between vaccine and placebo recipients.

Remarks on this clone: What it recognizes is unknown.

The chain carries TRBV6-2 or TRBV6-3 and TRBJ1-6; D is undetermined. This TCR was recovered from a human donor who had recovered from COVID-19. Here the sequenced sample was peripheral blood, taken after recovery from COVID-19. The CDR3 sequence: CASSSGVAYYNSPLHF. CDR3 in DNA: TGTGCCAGCAGTTCCGGGGTCGCCTATTATAATTCACCCCTCCACTTT.